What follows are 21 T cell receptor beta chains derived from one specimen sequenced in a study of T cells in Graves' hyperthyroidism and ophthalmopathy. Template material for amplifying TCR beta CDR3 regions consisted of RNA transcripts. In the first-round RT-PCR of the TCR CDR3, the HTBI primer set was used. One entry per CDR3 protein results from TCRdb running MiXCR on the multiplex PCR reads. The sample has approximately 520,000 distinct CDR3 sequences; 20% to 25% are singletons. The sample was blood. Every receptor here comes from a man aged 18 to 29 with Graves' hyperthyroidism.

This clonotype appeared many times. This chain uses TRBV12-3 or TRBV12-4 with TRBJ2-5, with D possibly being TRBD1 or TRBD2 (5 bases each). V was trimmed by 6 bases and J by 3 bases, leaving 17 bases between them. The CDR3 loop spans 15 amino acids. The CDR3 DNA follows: TGTGCCAGCAGGGGTCGGGGCCCTTGGGAAGAGACCCAGTACTTC. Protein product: CASRGRGPWEETQYF.

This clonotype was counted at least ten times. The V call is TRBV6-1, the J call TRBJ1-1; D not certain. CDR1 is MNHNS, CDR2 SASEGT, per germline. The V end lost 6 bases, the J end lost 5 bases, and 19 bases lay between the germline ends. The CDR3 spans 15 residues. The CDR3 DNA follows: TGTGCCAGCAGGCGAGAAACAGCCCTGGGGACTGAAGCTTTCTTT. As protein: CASRRETALGTEAFF.

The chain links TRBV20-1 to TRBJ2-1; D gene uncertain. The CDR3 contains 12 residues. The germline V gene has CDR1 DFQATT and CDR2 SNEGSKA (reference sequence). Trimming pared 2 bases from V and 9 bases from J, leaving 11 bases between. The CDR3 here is CSARWSAGEQFF. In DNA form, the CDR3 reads TGCAGTGCTAGATGGTCTGCTGGTGAGCAGTTCTTC.

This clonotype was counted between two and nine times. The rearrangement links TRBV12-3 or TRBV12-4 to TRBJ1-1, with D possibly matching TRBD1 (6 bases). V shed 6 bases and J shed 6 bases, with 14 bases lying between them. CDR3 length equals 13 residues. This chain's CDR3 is CASSALQGPEAFF. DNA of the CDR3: TGTGCCAGCAGCGCCCTGCAGGGGCCTGAAGCTTTCTTT.

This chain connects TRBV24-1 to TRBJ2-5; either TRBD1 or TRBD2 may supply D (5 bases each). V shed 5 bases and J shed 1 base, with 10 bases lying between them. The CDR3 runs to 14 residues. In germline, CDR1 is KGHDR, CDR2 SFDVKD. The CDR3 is CATSGAGTQETQYF. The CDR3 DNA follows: TGTGCCACCAGTGGTGCCGGGACCCAAGAGACCCAGTACTTC.

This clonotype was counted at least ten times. The CDR3: CASSPGPYNSPLHF. In DNA form, the CDR3 reads TGTGCCAGCAGCCCAGGACCCTATAATTCACCCCTCCACTTT. The V call is TRBV6-1, the J call TRBJ1-6; D gene uncertain. The germline V gene has CDR1 MNHNS and CDR2 SASEGT. The CDR3 totals 14 residues. Trimming shortened V by 6 bases and J by 2 bases, and 8 bases separated the two germline ends.

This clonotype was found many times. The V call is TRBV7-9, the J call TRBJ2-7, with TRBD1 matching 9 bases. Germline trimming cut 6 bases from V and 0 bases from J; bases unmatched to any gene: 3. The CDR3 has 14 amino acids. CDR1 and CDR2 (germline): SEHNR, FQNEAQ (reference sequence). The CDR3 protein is CASSGTGFSYEQYF. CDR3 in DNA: TGTGCCAGCAGTGGGACAGGGTTCTCCTACGAGCAGTACTTC.

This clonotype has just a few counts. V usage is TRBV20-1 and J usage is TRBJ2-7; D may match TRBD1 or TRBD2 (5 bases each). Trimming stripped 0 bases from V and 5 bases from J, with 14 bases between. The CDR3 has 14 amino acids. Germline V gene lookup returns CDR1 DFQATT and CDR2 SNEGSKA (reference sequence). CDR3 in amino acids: CSARDIRGVHEQYF. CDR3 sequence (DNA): TGCAGTGCTAGAGATATAAGAGGGGTCCACGAGCAGTACTTC.

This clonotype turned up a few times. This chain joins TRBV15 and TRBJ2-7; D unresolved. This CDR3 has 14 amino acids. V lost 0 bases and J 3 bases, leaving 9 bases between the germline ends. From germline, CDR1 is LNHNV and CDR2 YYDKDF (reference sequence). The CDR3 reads CATSRDLMGYEQYF. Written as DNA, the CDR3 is TGTGCCACCAGCAGAGATCTTATGGGCTACGAGCAGTACTTC.

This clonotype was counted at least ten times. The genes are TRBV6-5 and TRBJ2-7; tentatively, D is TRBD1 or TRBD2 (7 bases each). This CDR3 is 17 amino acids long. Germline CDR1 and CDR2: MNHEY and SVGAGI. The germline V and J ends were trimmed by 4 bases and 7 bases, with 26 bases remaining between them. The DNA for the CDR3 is TGTGCCAGCAGTTTACTCGAGTCGGTGGGCAGGGGGGGGGAGCAGTACTTC. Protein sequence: CASSLLESVGRGGEQYF.

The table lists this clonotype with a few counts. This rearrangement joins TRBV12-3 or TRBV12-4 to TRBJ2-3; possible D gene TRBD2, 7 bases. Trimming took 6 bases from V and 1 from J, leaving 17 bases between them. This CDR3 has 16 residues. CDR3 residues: CASSPPVRGRTDTQYF. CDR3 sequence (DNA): TGTGCCAGCAGCCCCCCAGTGCGGGGGCGCACAGATACGCAGTATTTT.

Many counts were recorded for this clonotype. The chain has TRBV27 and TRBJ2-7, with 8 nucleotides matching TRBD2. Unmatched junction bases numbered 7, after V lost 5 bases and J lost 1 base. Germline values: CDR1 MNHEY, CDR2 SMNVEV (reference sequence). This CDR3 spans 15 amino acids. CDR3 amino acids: CASSPGGTRSYEQYF. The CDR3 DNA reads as TGTGCCAGCAGTCCGGGGGGGACTAGGTCCTACGAGCAGTACTTC.

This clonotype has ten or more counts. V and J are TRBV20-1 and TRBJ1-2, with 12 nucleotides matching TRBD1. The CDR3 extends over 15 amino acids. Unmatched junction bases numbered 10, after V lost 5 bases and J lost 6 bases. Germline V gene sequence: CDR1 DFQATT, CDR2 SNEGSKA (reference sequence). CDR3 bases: TGCAGTGCTGAAAGGGACAGGGGGCTTCGAGATGGCTACACCTTC. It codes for CSAERDRGLRDGYTF.

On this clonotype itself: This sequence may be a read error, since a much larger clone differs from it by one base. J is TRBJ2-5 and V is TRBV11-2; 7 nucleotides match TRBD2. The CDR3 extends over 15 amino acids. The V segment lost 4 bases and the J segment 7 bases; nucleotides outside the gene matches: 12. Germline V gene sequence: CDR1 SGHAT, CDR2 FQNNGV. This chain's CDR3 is CASSSLGTTRVTQYF. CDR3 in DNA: TGTGCCAGCAGCTCCCTCGGGACTACCAGGGTGACCCAGTACTTC. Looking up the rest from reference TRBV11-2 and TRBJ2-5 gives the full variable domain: EAGVAQSPRYKIIEKRQSVAFWCNPISGHATLYWYQQILGQGPKLLIQFQNNGVVDDSQLPKDRFSAERLKGVDSTLKIQPAKLEDSAVYLCASSSLGTTRVTQYFGPGTRLLVL.

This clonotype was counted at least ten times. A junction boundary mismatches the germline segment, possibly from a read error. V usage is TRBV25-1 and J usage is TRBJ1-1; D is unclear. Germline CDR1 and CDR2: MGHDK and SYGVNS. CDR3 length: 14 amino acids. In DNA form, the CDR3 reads TGTGCCAGCAGTGATTATCTAGGGAACACTGAAACTTTCTTT. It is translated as CASSDYLGNTETFF.

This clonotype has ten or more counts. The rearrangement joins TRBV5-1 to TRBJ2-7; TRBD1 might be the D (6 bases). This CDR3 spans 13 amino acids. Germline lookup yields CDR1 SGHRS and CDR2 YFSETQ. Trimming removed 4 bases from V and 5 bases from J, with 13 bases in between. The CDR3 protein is CASSPPYRDEQYF. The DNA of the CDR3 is TGCGCCAGCAGCCCGCCCTACAGGGACGAGCAGTACTTC.

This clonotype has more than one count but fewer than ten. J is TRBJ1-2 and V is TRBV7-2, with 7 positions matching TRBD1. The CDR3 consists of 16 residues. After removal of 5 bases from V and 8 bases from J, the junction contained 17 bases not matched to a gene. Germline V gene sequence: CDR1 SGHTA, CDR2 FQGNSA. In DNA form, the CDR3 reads TGTGCCAGCAGCCAACTTCGACAGGGTTCCGGCGGGGGCTACACCTTC. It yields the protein CASSQLRQGSGGGYTF.

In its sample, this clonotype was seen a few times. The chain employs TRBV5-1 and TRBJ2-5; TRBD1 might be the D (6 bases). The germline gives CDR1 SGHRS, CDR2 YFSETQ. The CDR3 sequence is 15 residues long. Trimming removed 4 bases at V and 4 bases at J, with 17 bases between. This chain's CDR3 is CASSPEQGFRETQYF. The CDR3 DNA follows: TGCGCCAGCAGCCCGGAACAGGGTTTTCGAGAGACCCAGTACTTC.

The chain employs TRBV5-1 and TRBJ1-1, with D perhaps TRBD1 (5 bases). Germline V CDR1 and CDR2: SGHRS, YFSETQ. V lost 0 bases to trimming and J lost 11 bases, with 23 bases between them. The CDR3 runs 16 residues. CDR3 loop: CASSLAVTAGADDAFF. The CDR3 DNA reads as TGCGCCAGCAGCTTGGCTGTGACAGCGGGCGCCGATGATGCTTTCTTT. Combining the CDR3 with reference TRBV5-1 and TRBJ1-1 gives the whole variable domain KAGVTQTPRYLIKTRGQQVTLSCSPISGHRSVSWYQQTPGQGLQFLFEYFSETQRNKGNFPGRFSGRQFSNSRSEMNVSTLELGDSALYLCASSLAVTAGADDAFFGQGTRLTVV.

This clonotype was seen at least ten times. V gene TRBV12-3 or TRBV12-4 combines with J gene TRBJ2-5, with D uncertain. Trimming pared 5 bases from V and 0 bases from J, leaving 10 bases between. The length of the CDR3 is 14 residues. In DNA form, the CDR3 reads TGTGCCAGCAGTCAAAGTGGATACCAAGAGACCCAGTACTTC. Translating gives CASSQSGYQETQYF.

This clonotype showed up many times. The CDR3 DNA follows: TGTGCCAGCAGCTCGGACCTGGCCACTGAAGCTTTCTTT. It yields the protein CASSSDLATEAFF. This chain links TRBV2 with TRBJ1-1; D uncertain. The ends were cut back, 6 bases at V and 4 bases at J, with 12 bases in the middle. The CDR3 is 13 residues long. The germline CDR1 and CDR2 sequences are SNHLY and FYNNEI.